The T cell receptor (beta chain) under discussion was sequenced for a study of beta chain features in type 1 diabetes. Trimming shortened V by 1 base and J by 4 bases, and 7 bases separated the two germline ends. This CDR3 contains 12 residues. The V gene's germline CDR1 is GTSNPN and CDR2 SVGIG (reference sequence). Comments on this clone: Its antigen is unidentified.

The entirety of the isolated RNA underwent reverse transcription, so expressed TCRB transcripts were sequenced. Sequencing used immunoSEQ multiplex PCR; TCRdb keeps in-frame clones, though not all of them. In the table there are hundreds of thousands of clones, around 15% of which are singletons. Regarding the study as a whole: Shorter TCRB CDR3s, moderately but significantly so, marked every one of the four CD4+ subsets in Type 1 diabetes patients. These data did not resolve whether HLA type affects TCRB rearrangement.

Sequenced material: naive CD4+ T cells from blood. The receptor's source is a man between 18 and 35 years old with type 1 diabetes. V gene TRBV30 combines with J gene TRBJ1-2; no firm D call. CDR3: CAWSDWSYGYTF. The CDR3 bases are TGTGCCTGGAGTGATTGGAGCTATGGCTACACCTTC.